This TCR beta chain emerged from a study of blood T cells in healthy people across ages. As for this clonotype: Its matching antigen is unknown.

Using a J-beta primer mix together with a sample-barcoded 5' primer, a second PCR was run for 7 to 11 cycles. Each of the cDNA molecules was tagged by a template-switch adaptor with 12 random nucleotides. TCRdb re-derived calls from the 5' RACE reads in MiXCR, one entry per CDR3 protein. The sample comprises 650,000 to 1,000,000 distinct CDR3 sequences, about 34% of which are singletons, and 10% to 15% rests with the top ten. Findings and caveats of the study: Since the PBMCs were unsorted, naive and antigen-experienced cells could not be conclusively compared. TCR beta diversity, measured per million T cells, fell in a roughly linear way with age. Estimates of diversity drawn from one million T cells were considered underestimates.

From germline, CDR1 is SGHDT and CDR2 YYEEEE. There are 13 residues in the CDR3. Trimming pared 0 bases from V and 8 bases from J, leaving 6 bases between. This rearrangement joins TRBV5-6 to TRBJ1-6, with D hard to call. The sequence was collected from a man aged 18-30 years in good health. The sequencing sample was made of blood. CDR3 residues: CASSLEGHSPLHF. CDR3 DNA: TGTGCCAGCAGCTTGGAGGGTCATTCACCCCTCCACTTT.